This T cell receptor (beta chain) was sequenced during a study of a mutant IDH1 vaccine in newly diagnosed glioma. At the level of the study: Vaccine dosing followed radiotherapy by 4-6 weeks, or accompanied temozolomide cycles. Notes on the study in general: Pseudoprogression looked unconnected to shifts in top peripheral T cell clonotypes. Patients mounted vaccine-induced immune responses in roughly 93% of cases.

Time point specified: week 11, during vaccination. Mutant IDH1 20-mer peptide, at 300 ug, made up each vaccine dose, with topical imiquimod. Turning to this clone: Its target is not known.

Per germline, CDR1 MGHDK and CDR2 SYGVNS. The CDR3 sequence is 16 residues long. Trimming shortened V by 1 base and J by 4 bases, and 11 bases separated the two germline ends. Assay used: immunoSEQ multiplex PCR; TCRdb lists only in-frame clones, some missing. The sample records some 120,000 clones, just under 80% being singletons. V gene TRBV25-1 combines with J gene TRBJ1-6, with D hard to call. The source of this sequence is a man aged 35 to 55 with glioma. Here the sequenced sample was PBMCs, taken from a glioma patient whose treatment included an IDH1 peptide vaccine. CDR3 loop: CASSESPGFYNSPLHF. The DNA for the CDR3 is TGTGCCAGCAGTGAATCGCCAGGCTTTTATAATTCACCCCTCCACTTT.